Each of the 9 T cell receptor beta chains below was sequenced from the same sample in a study of radiotherapy plus CTLA-4 blockade in lung cancer. TCRdb's table, derived via immunoSEQ multiplex PCR, lists solely in-frame clones and lacks some. The repertoire holds some 66,000 clones, with around 81% as singletons. The sample here was peripheral blood, taken from a patient treated with radiotherapy plus ipilimumab. Source of these receptors: a human donor with non-small cell lung cancer who had a partial response to radiotherapy plus ipilimumab.

The V call is TRBV5-1, the J call TRBJ1-1; D not resolved. Germline V gene data show CDR1 as SGHRS and CDR2 as YFSETQ. This CDR3 region has 14 residues. Trimming cost V 4 bases and J 2 bases, with 12 bases left between them. The CDR3, as DNA: TGCGCCAGCAGCCCCCTCGCGGGAAACACTGAAGCTTTCTTT. Its protein is CASSPLAGNTEAFF.

Comments on this clone: Other nucleotide sequences from this sample produce the same CDR3. The V call is TRBV4-2, the J call TRBJ1-2; 9 nucleotides agree with TRBD1. Germline lookup yields CDR1 LGHNA and CDR2 YNFKEQ. Losses at the gene ends were 1 base for V and 9 bases for J; bases not matched to a gene: 12. The CDR3 runs to 16 residues. In DNA, the CDR3 is TGTGCCAGCAGCCAAGGAAGAGGACAGGGGAGGGAAAGCTACACCTTC. This encodes CASSQGRGQGRESYTF.

This clone was seen more than once but under ten times. The chain combines TRBV27 with TRBJ2-7, with 8 bases fitting TRBD2. The V gene end was trimmed by 0 bases and the J gene end by 7 bases; junction bases not matched to a gene: 5. The CDR3 runs 14 residues. Looked up from germline, CDR1 is MNHEY and CDR2 is SMNVEV (reference sequence). The chain's CDR3 is CASSLSGGRREQYF. The CDR3 nucleotides read TGTGCCAGCAGTTTATCTGGCGGGAGGAGGGAGCAGTACTTC.

The sample holds one count of this clone. The genes are TRBV5-1 and TRBJ2-7; the D gene is possibly TRBD1 (6 bases). The V gene's germline CDR1 is SGHRS and CDR2 YFSETQ. Trimming stripped 0 bases from V and 9 bases from J, with 10 bases between. The CDR3 has 12 amino acids. Here the CDR3 reads CASSLEQGAQYF. The CDR3 coding sequence is TGCGCCAGCAGCTTGGAACAGGGCGCGCAGTACTTC.

V usage is TRBV5-1 and J usage is TRBJ2-7; D not certain. The CDR3 is 15 residues long. Per the germline V gene, CDR1 is SGHRS and CDR2 is YFSETQ. The V and J ends lost 7 bases and 0 bases respectively, with 17 bases between them. The CDR3 loop reads CASLRAPGSSYEQYF. The CDR3 DNA follows: TGCGCCAGCCTCCGAGCCCCGGGTTCCTCCTACGAGCAGTACTTC.

In this sample, this clone turned up once. The V and J genes are TRBV5-1 and TRBJ2-7; 9 bases map to TRBD1. This CDR3 comprises 15 residues. J lost 3 bases, V lost 1 base, and 5 bases had no gene match. Germline V lookup: CDR1 SGHRS, CDR2 YFSETQ. In DNA, the CDR3 is TGCGCCAGCAGCTTGCCAGGGACAGGGAGCTACGAGCAGTACTTC. Its protein product is CASSLPGTGSYEQYF.

This rearrangement joins TRBV18 to TRBJ1-5, with TRBD1 matching over 7 bases. The CDR3 covers 15 residues. Germline V gene data show CDR1 as KGHSH and CDR2 as LQKENI. Trimming took 4 bases from V and 2 from J; bases not matched to a gene: 5. The CDR3 region has the DNA TGTGCCAGCTCACTAGAGGGGGCTGGCAATCAGCCCCAGCATTTT. It codes for CASSLEGAGNQPQHF. The full variable domain, with the rest looked up from reference TRBV18 and TRBJ1-5, is NAGVMQNPRHLVRRRGQEARLRCSPMKGHSHVYWYRQLPEEGLKFMVYLQKENIIDESGMPKERFSAEFPKEGPSILRIQQVVRGDSAAYFCASSLEGAGNQPQHFGDGTRLSIL.

The rearrangement uses TRBV18 and TRBJ2-7, with 8 bases aligning to TRBD1. With V trimmed by 3 bases and J by 5 bases, 6 bases remained unmatched. The CDR3 covers 14 residues. The germline CDR1 and CDR2 sequences are KGHSH and LQKENI. In DNA, the CDR3 is TGTGCCAGCTCACCCAATACAGGGGGTGACGAGCAGTACTTC. This translates into CASSPNTGGDEQYF.

The CDR3 nucleotides read TGCAGCGTTGTCCTCCCTACAGGGAAGGCGGGCAATCAGCCCCAGCATTTT. Translating gives CSVVLPTGKAGNQPQHF. The V call is TRBV29-1, the J call TRBJ1-5, with D possibly TRBD1 on 6 matching bases. The germline gives CDR1 SQVTM, CDR2 ANQGSEA. Trimming pared 4 bases from V and 2 bases from J, leaving 21 bases between. The CDR3 totals 17 residues.